This TCR beta chain is drawn from a study of cytomegalovirus exposure and HLA in healthy donors. For the study at large: Ancestry clustering placed 81% of several hundred genotyped donors in the Caucasian-associated cluster.

This clone was seen once. What it binds is unknown. The CDR3 is 15 amino acids. Germline assignment: CDR1 MNHEY and CDR2 SVGAGI. With 6 bases clipped from V and 8 bases from J, the junction kept 7 bases outside the gene matches. Study results and limitations: TCR beta V- and J-gene trimming, according to a later analysis, was linked to a missense DCLRE1C variant. It is likely that the observed cluster of highly shared sequence variants was a sequencing artifact.

A multiplex PCR was run with 60 Vbeta primers and 13 Jbeta primers. Clones were sequenced by immunoSEQ multiplex PCR, and TCRdb holds only the in-frame ones, with some missing. The profile shows 150,000 to 200,000 clones, 81% of them singletons. The sequencing sample was made of PBMCs. This TCR derives from a man between 18 and 29 years old in good health and CMV-seronegative. V gene TRBV6-5 combines with J gene TRBJ2-1; 13 positions match TRBD2. CDR3 coding DNA: TGTGCCAGCAGGCCTACTAGCGGGGGGGCCCATGAGCAGTTCTTC. This encodes CASRPTSGGAHEQFF.